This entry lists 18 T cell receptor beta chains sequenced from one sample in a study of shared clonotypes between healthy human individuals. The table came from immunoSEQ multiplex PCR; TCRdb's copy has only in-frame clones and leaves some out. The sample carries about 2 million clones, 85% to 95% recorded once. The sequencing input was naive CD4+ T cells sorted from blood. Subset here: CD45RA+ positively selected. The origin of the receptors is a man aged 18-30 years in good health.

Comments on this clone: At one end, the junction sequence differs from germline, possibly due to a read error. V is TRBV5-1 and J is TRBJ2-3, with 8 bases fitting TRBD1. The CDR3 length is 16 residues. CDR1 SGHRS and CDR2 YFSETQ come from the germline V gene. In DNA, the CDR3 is TGCGCCTGCAGCTTGGCCGGGACAGGCTACACAGATACGCAGTATTTT. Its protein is CACSLAGTGYTDTQYF.

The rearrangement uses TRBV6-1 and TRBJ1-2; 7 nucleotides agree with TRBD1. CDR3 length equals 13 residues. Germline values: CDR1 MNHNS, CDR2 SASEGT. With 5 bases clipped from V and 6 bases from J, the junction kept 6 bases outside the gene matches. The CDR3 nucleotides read TGTGCCAGCAGTTCGACAGGGTCGAATGGCTACACCTTC. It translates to CASSSTGSNGYTF.

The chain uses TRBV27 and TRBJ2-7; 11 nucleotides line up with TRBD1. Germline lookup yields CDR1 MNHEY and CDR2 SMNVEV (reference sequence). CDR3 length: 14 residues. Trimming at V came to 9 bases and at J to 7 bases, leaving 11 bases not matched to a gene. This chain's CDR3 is CASKTGQGAGEQYF. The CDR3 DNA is TGTGCCAGTAAAACCGGACAGGGGGCAGGTGAGCAGTACTTC.

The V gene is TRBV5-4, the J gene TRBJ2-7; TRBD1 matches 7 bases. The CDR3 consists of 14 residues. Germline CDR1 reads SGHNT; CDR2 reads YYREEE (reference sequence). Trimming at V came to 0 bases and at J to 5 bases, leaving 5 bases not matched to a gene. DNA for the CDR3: TGTGCCAGCAGCTTGGAACAGGGGTCCCACGAGCAGTACTTC. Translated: CASSLEQGSHEQYF. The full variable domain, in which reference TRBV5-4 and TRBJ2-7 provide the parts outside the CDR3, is ETGVTQSPTHLIKTRGQQVTLRCSSQSGHNTVSWYQQALGQGPQFIFQYYREEENGRGNFPPRFSGLQFPNYSSELNVNALELDDSALYLCASSLEQGSHEQYFGPGTRLTVT.

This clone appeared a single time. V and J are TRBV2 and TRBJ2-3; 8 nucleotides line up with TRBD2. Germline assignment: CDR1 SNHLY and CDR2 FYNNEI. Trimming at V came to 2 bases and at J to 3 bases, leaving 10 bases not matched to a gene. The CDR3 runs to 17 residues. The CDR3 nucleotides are TGTGCCAGCAGTGAATTCGGGGGGGTATATGGGACAGATACGCAGTATTTT. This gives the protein CASSEFGGVYGTDTQYF.

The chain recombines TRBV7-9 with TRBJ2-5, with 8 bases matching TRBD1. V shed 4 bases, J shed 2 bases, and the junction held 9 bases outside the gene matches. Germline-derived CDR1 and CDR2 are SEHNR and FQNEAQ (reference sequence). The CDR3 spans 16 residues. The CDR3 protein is CASSSAPGQGQETQYF. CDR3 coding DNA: TGTGCCAGCAGCTCCGCCCCAGGACAGGGACAAGAGACCCAGTACTTC.

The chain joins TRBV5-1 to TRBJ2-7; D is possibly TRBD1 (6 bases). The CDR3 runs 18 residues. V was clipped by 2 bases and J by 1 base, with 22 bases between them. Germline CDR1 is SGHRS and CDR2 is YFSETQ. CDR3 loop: CASSFGKTGQRRSYEQYF. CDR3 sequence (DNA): TGCGCCAGCAGCTTTGGGAAAACTGGACAGCGCCGTTCCTACGAGCAGTACTTC.

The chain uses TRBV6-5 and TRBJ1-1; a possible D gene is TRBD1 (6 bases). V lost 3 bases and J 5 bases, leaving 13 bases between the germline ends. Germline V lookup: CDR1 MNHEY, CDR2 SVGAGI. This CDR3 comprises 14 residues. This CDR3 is CASSYNREGTEAFF. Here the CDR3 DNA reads TGTGCCAGCAGTTATAACAGGGAGGGTACTGAAGCTTTCTTT.

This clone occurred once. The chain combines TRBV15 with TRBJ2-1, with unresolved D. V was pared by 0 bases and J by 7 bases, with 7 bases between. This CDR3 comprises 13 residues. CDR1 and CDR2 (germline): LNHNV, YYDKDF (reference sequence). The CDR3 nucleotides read TGTGCCACCAGCAGAGATAATTGGAATGAGCAGTTCTTC. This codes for CATSRDNWNEQFF.

The CDR3 DNA reads TGTGCCAGCAGCCCCTGGACTAGCGGGGGTCGGGCAGATACGCAGTATTTT. Protein: CASSPWTSGGRADTQYF. The V gene is TRBV7-9, the J gene TRBJ2-3; 13 bases agree with TRBD2. This CDR3 comprises 17 residues. Losses at the gene ends were 5 bases for V and 4 bases for J; bases not matched to a gene: 9. Germline-derived CDR1 and CDR2 are SEHNR and FQNEAQ (reference sequence).

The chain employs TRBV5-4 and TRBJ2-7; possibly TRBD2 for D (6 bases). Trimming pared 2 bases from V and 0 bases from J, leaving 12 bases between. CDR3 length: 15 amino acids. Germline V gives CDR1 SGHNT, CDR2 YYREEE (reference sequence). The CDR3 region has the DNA TGTGCCAGCAGCTTCGACGGCGGGACCTCCTACGAGCAGTACTTC. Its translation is CASSFDGGTSYEQYF.

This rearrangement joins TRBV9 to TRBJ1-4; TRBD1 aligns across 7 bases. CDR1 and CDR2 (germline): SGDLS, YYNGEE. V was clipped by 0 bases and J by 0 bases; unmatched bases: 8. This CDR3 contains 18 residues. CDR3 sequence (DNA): TGTGCCAGCAGCGTAGGGTGGACAGGAGCTGCAACTAATGAAAAACTGTTTTTT. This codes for CASSVGWTGAATNEKLFF.

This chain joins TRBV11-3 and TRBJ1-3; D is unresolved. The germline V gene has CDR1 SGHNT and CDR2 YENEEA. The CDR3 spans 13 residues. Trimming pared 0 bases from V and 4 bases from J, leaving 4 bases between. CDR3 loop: CASSLDAGNTIYF. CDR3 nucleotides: TGTGCCAGCAGCTTAGACGCGGGAAACACCATATATTTT.

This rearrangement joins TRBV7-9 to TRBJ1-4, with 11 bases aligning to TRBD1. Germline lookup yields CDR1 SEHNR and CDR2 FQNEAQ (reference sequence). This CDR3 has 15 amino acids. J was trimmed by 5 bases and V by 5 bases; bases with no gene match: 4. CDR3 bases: TGTGCCAGCAGCACCGGACAGGGGGCCAATGAAAAACTGTTTTTT. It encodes CASSTGQGANEKLFF.

CDR3 region: CASSGLTGNEQFF. The CDR3, as DNA: TGTGCCAGCAGCGGACTTACGGGCAATGAGCAGTTCTTC. The J gene is TRBJ2-1, the V gene TRBV5-6, with D possibly TRBD2 on 5 matching bases. CDR1 is SGHDT, CDR2 YYEEEE, per germline. Trimming left V 4 bases short and J 6 bases short, with 11 bases between. The length of the CDR3 is 13 residues. Together with reference TRBV5-6 and TRBJ2-1, the CDR3 gives the full variable domain: DAGVTQSPTHLIKTRGQQVTLRCSPKSGHDTVSWYQQALGQGPQFIFQYYEEEERQRGNFPDRFSGHQFPNYSSELNVNALLLGDSALYLCASSGLTGNEQFFGPGTRLTVL.

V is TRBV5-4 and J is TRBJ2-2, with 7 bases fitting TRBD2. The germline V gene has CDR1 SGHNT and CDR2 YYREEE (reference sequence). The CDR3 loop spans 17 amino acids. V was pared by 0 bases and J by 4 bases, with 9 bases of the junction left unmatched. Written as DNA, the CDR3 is TGTGCCAGCAGCTTGGGTGCGGCGGGAGTAACCACCGGGGAGCTGTTTTTT. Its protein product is CASSLGAAGVTTGELFF.

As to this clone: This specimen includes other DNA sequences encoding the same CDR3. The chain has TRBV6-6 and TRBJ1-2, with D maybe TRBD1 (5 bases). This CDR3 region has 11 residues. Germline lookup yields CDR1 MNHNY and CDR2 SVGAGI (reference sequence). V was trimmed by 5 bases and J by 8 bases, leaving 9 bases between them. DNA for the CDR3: TGTGCCAGCAGTCAGGGTTACGGCTACACCTTC. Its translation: CASSQGYGYTF.

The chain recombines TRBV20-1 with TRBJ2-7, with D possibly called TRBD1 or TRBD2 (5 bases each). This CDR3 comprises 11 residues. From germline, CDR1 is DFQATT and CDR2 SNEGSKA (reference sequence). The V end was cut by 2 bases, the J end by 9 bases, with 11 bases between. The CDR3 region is CSARIGDGQYF. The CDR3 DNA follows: TGCAGTGCTAGAATCGGGGACGGGCAGTACTTC.